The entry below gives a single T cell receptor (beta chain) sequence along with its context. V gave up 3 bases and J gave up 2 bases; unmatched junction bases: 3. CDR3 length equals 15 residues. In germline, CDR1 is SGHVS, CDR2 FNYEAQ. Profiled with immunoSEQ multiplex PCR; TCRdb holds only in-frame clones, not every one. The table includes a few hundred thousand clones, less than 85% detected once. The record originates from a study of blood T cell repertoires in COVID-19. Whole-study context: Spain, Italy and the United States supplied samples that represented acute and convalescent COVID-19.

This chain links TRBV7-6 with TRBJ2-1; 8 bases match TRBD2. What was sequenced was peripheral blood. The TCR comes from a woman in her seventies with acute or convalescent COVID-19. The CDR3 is CASSLGGGPYNEQFF. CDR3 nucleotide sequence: TGTGCCAGCAGCTTGGGCGGGGGGCCCTACAATGAGCAGTTCTTC.